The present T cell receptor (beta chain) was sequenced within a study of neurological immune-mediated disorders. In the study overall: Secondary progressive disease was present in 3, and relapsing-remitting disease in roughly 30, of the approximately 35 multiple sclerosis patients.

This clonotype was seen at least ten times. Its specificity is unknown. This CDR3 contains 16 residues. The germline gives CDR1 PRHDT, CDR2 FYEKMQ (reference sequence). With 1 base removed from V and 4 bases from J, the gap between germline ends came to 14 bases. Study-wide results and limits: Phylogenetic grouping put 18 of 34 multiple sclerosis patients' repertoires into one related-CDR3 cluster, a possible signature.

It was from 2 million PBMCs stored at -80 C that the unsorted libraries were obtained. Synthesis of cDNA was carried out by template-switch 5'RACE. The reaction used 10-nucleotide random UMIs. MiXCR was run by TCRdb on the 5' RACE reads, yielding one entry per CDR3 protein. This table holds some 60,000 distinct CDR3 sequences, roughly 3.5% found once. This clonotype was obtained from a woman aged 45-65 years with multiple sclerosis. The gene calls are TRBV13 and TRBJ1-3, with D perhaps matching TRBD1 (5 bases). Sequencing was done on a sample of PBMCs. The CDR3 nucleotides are TGTGCCAGCAGCTTAGTTCGGCGGGGGAGCGGAAACACCATATATTTT. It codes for CASSLVRRGSGNTIYF.